These T cell receptor beta chains were read from a single sample in a study of CD8+CD57+ T cells in acquired aplastic anemia. TCRdb re-called the reads through MiXCR, storing one row per CDR3 protein. The sample has about 160,000 distinct CDR3 sequences, 71% seen once. Material: sorted CD4+, CD8+, or CD8+CD57+ T cells (not recorded which) from PBMCs. The receptor set was obtained from a human donor with aplastic anemia. Both conserved end residues are part of each CDR3. D genes are given only for firm matches. Only part of the rows carry a size: once, few, many, or a class if the clone is expanded.

D: TRBD2
V: TRBV11-2
J: TRBJ2-5
length: 14
size: -
CDR3: CASSLRSGGQTQYF
DNA: TGTGCCAGCAGCTTACGCTCGGGAGGGCAGACCCAGTACTTC

D: -
V: TRBV15
J: TRBJ1-2
length: 15
size: -
CDR3: CATSREAINNYGYTF
DNA: TGTGCCACCAGCAGAGAAGCCATTAATAACTATGGCTACACCTTC

D: -
V: TRBV25-1
J: TRBJ1-6
length: 16
size: -
CDR3: CASSDGQRLFYSPLHF
DNA: TGTGCCAGCAGCGACGGACAGCGACTGTTTTATTCACCCCTCCACTTT

D: -
V: TRBV10-3
J: TRBJ1-1
length: 11
size: -
CDR3: CAISGLEEAFF
DNA: TGTGCCATCAGTGGTCTCGAGGAAGCTTTCTTT

D: -
V: TRBV7-6
J: TRBJ1-5
length: 15
size: -
CDR3: CASSLGGFGNQPQHF
DNA: TGTGCCAGCAGCTTAGGGGGATTCGGCAATCAGCCCCAGCATTTT

D: -
V: TRBV29-1
J: TRBJ2-1
length: 14
size: few
CDR3: CSVGRIGYYNEQFF
DNA: TGCAGCGTTGGTCGGATCGGGTACTACAATGAGCAGTTCTTC

D: -
V: TRBV7-8
J: TRBJ2-7
length: 13
size: -
CDR3: CASSYQPGAEQYF
DNA: TGTGCCAGCAGTTACCAACCTGGCGCCGAGCAGTACTTC

D: -
V: TRBV29-1
J: TRBJ2-2
length: 14
size: few
CDR3: CSVGGGLDTGELFF
DNA: TGCAGCGTTGGTGGGGGTTTGGACACCGGGGAGCTGTTTTTT

D: -
V: TRBV9
J: TRBJ2-3
length: 15
size: -
CDR3: CASSVAYREVDTQYF
DNA: TGTGCCAGCAGCGTAGCCTACAGGGAGGTAGATACGCAGTATTTT

D: TRBD1
V: TRBV12-3/TRBV12-4
J: TRBJ1-1
length: 13
size: many
CDR3: CASSQGQGAEAFF
DNA: TGTGCCAGCAGCCAGGGACAGGGGGCTGAAGCTTTCTTT

D: -
V: TRBV20-1
J: TRBJ1-3
length: 14
size: -
CDR3: CSASAAGGGNTIYF
DNA: TGCAGTGCTAGCGCCGCGGGAGGTGGAAACACCATATATTTT

D: TRBD2
V: TRBV20-1
J: TRBJ2-1
length: 16
size: -
CDR3: CSARVSGTSDNNEQFF
DNA: TGCAGTGCTAGAGTCTCCGGGACTAGCGATAACAATGAGCAGTTCTTC

D: TRBD2
V: TRBV9
J: TRBJ2-3
length: 18
size: -
CDR3: CASSVQVAGGAITDTQYF
DNA: TGTGCCAGCAGCGTACAGGTAGCGGGGGGCGCTATCACAGATACGCAGTATTTT

D: -
V: TRBV6-4
J: TRBJ2-1
length: 11
size: -
CDR3: CASGAEILQFF
DNA: TGTGCCAGCGGGGCGGAGATCCTGCAGTTCTTC

D: -
V: TRBV7-8
J: TRBJ2-6
length: 21
size: -
CDR3: CASSLAILGAGASSGANVLTF
DNA: TGTGCCAGCAGCTTAGCGATTCTTGGGGCAGGGGCGAGCTCTGGGGCCAACGTCCTGACTTTC

D: TRBD2
V: TRBV7-2
J: TRBJ2-7
length: 15
size: -
CDR3: CASSLSSGSVLEQYF
DNA: TGTGCCAGCAGCTTGTCTAGCGGGAGTGTTTTGGAGCAGTACTTC

D: -
V: TRBV7-9
J: TRBJ1-1
length: 14
size: -
CDR3: CASSPPGRRTEAFF
DNA: TGTGCCAGCAGCCCTCCCGGGAGGAGGACTGAAGCTTTCTTT

D: -
V: TRBV25-1
J: TRBJ2-7
length: 14
size: -
CDR3: CASTAQGGPYEQYF
DNA: TGTGCCAGTACGGCGCAGGGGGGCCCCTACGAGCAGTACTTC

D: TRBD1
V: TRBV6-1
J: TRBJ2-7
length: 15
size: -
CDR3: CASSEAGTGPYEQYF
DNA: TGTGCCAGCAGTGAGGCCGGGACAGGTCCATACGAGCAGTACTTC

D: -
V: TRBV9
J: TRBJ1-1
length: 14
size: -
CDR3: CASSLGEMNTEAFF
DNA: TGTGCCAGCAGTTTAGGTGAGATGAACACTGAAGCTTTCTTT

D: -
V: TRBV2
J: TRBJ1-2
length: 15
size: -
CDR3: CASSPVPGFTEGYTF
DNA: TGTGCCAGCAGTCCGGTCCCGGGATTTACGGAGGGCTACACCTTC

D: -
V: TRBV7-8
J: TRBJ1-1
length: 13
size: few
CDR3: CASSLEPGWEAFF
DNA: TGTGCCAGCAGCTTAGAACCGGGCTGGGAAGCTTTCTTT

D: -
V: TRBV24-1
J: TRBJ2-5
length: 14
size: -
CDR3: CATSDPAIQETQYF
DNA: TGTGCCACCAGTGATCCCGCGATCCAAGAGACCCAGTACTTC

D: TRBD2
V: TRBV14
J: TRBJ2-7
length: 14
size: -
CDR3: CASSQAGGTYEQYF
DNA: TGTGCCAGCAGCCAAGCGGGGGGTACCTACGAGCAGTACTTC

D: -
V: TRBV20-1
J: TRBJ2-3
length: 15
size: -
CDR3: CSASLGGVRTDTQYF
DNA: TGCAGTGCTAGTCTGGGTGGGGTGCGCACAGATACGCAGTATTTT

D: -
V: TRBV12-3/TRBV12-4
J: TRBJ2-7
length: 12
size: -
CDR3: CASTTGRNEQYF
DNA: TGTGCCAGCACCACTGGGAGGAACGAGCAGTACTTC

D: -
V: TRBV20-1
J: TRBJ2-5
length: 14
size: -
CDR3: CSARTTISKETQYF
DNA: TGCAGTGCTAGGACGACTATCTCCAAAGAGACCCAGTACTTC

D: -
V: TRBV20-1
J: TRBJ2-1
length: 13
size: -
CDR3: CGVGRRNYNEQFF
DNA: TGCGGAGTTGGGAGGCGGAACTACAATGAGCAGTTCTTC

D: -
V: TRBV6-1
J: TRBJ1-6
length: 15
size: once
CDR3: CASSYSGGRDSPLHF
DNA: TGTGCCAGCAGTTACTCGGGAGGACGGGATTCACCCCTCCACTTT

D: TRBD1
V: TRBV6-5
J: TRBJ1-4
length: 14
size: few
CDR3: CASSSDRINEKLFF
DNA: TGTGCCAGCAGTTCGGACAGGATTAATGAAAAACTGTTTTTT

D: -
V: TRBV6-5
J: TRBJ2-3
length: 10
size: -
CDR3: CATSWVTQYF
DNA: TGTGCCACCAGCTGGGTAACGCAGTATTTT

D: -
V: TRBV29-1
J: TRBJ2-7
length: 13
size: -
CDR3: CSVQGRPNYEQYF
DNA: TGCAGCGTGCAAGGAAGACCAAACTACGAGCAGTACTTC

D: -
V: TRBV7-9
J: TRBJ2-1
length: 15
size: few
CDR3: CASSLVQGLDNEQFF
DNA: TGTGCCAGCAGCTTAGTTCAGGGTCTCGACAATGAGCAGTTCTTC

D: -
V: TRBV25-1
J: TRBJ2-2
length: 13
size: -
CDR3: CASSAVGPGERFF
DNA: TGTGCCAGCAGTGCCGTCGGACCCGGGGAGCGGTTTTTT

D: -
V: TRBV7-3
J: TRBJ2-7
length: 15
size: -
CDR3: CASSLRDGGSYEQYF
DNA: TGTGCCAGCAGCTTAAGGGACGGGGGATCCTACGAGCAGTACTTC

D: TRBD2
V: TRBV24-1
J: TRBJ2-3
length: 17
size: -
CDR3: CATSDLSSGRSTDTQYF
DNA: TGTGCCACCAGTGATTTGTCTAGCGGGAGATCGACAGATACGCAGTATTTT

D: -
V: TRBV4-3
J: TRBJ1-6
length: 19
size: many
CDR3: CASSQDPGQSLSYNSPLHF
DNA: TGCGCCAGCAGCCAAGATCCGGGCCAGAGCCTCTCCTATAATTCACCCCTCCACTTT

D: TRBD1
V: TRBV25-1
J: TRBJ2-3
length: 15
size: -
CDR3: CASRPTGEGTDTQYF
DNA: TGTGCCAGCAGACCGACAGGGGAAGGCACAGATACGCAGTATTTT

D: -
V: TRBV6-1
J: TRBJ1-5
length: 15
size: few
CDR3: CASSESDGGNQPQHF
DNA: TGTGCCAGCAGTGAATCGGACGGGGGGAATCAGCCCCAGCATTTT

D: -
V: TRBV11-2
J: TRBJ1-1
length: 13
size: -
CDR3: CASSQGAQTEAFF
DNA: TGTGCCAGCAGCCAAGGGGCCCAGACTGAAGCTTTCTTT

D: -
V: TRBV7-7
J: TRBJ1-1
length: 13
size: -
CDR3: CASSLMDGDEAFF
DNA: TGTGCTAGCAGCTTAATGGACGGGGACGAAGCTTTCTTT

D: TRBD2
V: TRBV7-3
J: TRBJ2-1
length: 15
size: -
CDR3: CASSLGGRAYNEQFF
DNA: TGTGCCAGCAGCTTGGGCGGGAGGGCTTACAATGAGCAGTTCTTC

D: TRBD1
V: TRBV20-1
J: TRBJ2-5
length: 15
size: -
CDR3: CSAPLGTGRAETQYF
DNA: TGCAGTGCACCTCTCGGGACAGGGAGGGCAGAGACCCAGTACTTC

D: -
V: TRBV24-1
J: TRBJ1-2
length: 15
size: -
CDR3: CATSDQTTGNYGYTF
DNA: TGTGCCACCAGTGATCAAACGACGGGAAACTATGGCTACACCTTC

D: TRBD1
V: TRBV2
J: TRBJ1-2
length: 12
size: -
CDR3: CASRGDSTGYTF
DNA: TGTGCCAGCAGGGGGGACAGCACCGGCTACACCTTC

D: -
V: TRBV7-2
J: TRBJ1-4
length: 14
size: -
CDR3: CASSLKQGNEKLFF
DNA: TGTGCCAGCAGCTTGAAACAGGGTAATGAAAAACTGTTTTTT

D: -
V: TRBV15
J: TRBJ2-7
length: 13
size: -
CDR3: CATSRDQGYEQYF
DNA: TGTGCCACCAGCAGAGATCAAGGATACGAGCAGTACTTC

D: -
V: TRBV7-6
J: TRBJ2-1
length: 15
size: -
CDR3: CASSPGAAPYNEQFF
DNA: TGTGCCAGCAGCCCTGGGGCAGCCCCCTACAACGAGCAGTTCTTC

D: -
V: TRBV6-6
J: TRBJ1-6
length: 14
size: -
CDR3: CASSYELLGSPLHF
DNA: TGTGCCAGCAGTTACGAGTTATTAGGGTCACCCCTCCACTTT

D: TRBD1
V: TRBV7-8
J: TRBJ1-5
length: 14
size: once
CDR3: CASSGTGRNQPQHF
DNA: TGTGCCAGCAGCGGGACAGGGCGAAATCAGCCCCAGCATTTT

D: TRBD2
V: TRBV6-5
J: TRBJ2-1
length: 15
size: -
CDR3: CASSVSGGVLNEQFF
DNA: TGTGCCAGCAGTGTTAGCGGGGGGGTTTTAAATGAGCAGTTCTTC